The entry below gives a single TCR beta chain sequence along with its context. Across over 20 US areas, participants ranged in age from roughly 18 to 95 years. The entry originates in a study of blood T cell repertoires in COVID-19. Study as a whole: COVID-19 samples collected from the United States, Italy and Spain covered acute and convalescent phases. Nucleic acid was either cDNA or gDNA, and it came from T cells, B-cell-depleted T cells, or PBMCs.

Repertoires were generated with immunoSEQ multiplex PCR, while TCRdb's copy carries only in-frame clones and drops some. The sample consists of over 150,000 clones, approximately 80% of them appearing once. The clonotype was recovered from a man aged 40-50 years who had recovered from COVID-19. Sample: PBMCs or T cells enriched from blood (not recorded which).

The CDR3 spells CASATGGMYQETQYF. CDR3 in DNA: TGCGCCAGTGCGACGGGGGGCATGTACCAAGAGACCCAGTACTTC. The chain carries TRBV5-1 and TRBJ2-5; TRBD2 is a possible D gene (7 bases). V was trimmed by 8 bases and J by 0 bases, leaving 17 bases between them. The CDR3 is made up of 15 amino acids. The germline CDR1 and CDR2 sequences are SGHRS and YFSETQ.